The 17 T cell receptor beta chains reported below all come from one sample, sequenced in a study of shared clonotypes between healthy human individuals. Here immunoSEQ multiplex PCR was the method, and the copy in TCRdb shows in-frame clones only, minus some. The sample holds approximately 2,300,000 clones; 85% to 95% are singletons and the top ten take about 0.41%. The sample consisted of naive CD4+ T cells from PBMCs. The subset here: CD45RA+ positively selected. The origin of the receptors is a man aged 18 to 29 in good health. Some clones in this sample may be carry-over from other donors' samples.

The V and J genes are TRBV7-2 and TRBJ2-5; D may match TRBD1 or TRBD2 (6 bases each). V was clipped by 4 bases and J by 5 bases, with 14 bases between them. The CDR3 has 14 amino acids. Germline V CDR1 and CDR2: SGHTA, FQGNSA. The CDR3 DNA sequence: TGTGCCAGCAGCTCCAGGAGGGGGGTTGAGACCCAGTACTTC. This codes for CASSSRRGVETQYF.

This sequence joins TRBV5-1 and TRBJ2-1, with 12 positions matching TRBD2. V was clipped by 1 base and J by 5 bases; unmatched bases: 7. Looked up from germline, CDR1 is SGHRS and CDR2 is YFSETQ. This CDR3 has 17 residues. CDR3 DNA: TGCGCCAGCAGCTTGAGGCTAGCGGGAGGGCCCGACAATGAGCAGTTCTTC. Amino acid sequence: CASSLRLAGGPDNEQFF.

The chain is built from TRBV28 and TRBJ1-1; D is possibly TRBD1 (6 bases). Germline lookup yields CDR1 MDHEN and CDR2 SYDVKM. The CDR3 extends over 14 amino acids. Between the trimmed V and J ends, which lost 8 bases and 1 base, there was a span of 14 bases. The CDR3, as DNA: TGTGCCAGCCTTAGTGGGGGGCAGAACACTGAAGCTTTCTTT. As protein: CASLSGGQNTEAFF.

The chain employs TRBV30 and TRBJ1-1; D not certain. Looked up from germline, CDR1 is GTSNPN and CDR2 is SVGIG (reference sequence). Trimming shortened V by 4 bases and J by 0 bases, and 12 bases separated the two germline ends. This CDR3 contains 14 residues. The CDR3 loop is CAWIRASMNTEAFF. The CDR3 nucleotides are TGTGCCTGGATTCGAGCTAGCATGAACACTGAAGCTTTCTTT.

The chain joins TRBV4-2 to TRBJ1-3; D unclear. Germline V lookup: CDR1 LGHNA, CDR2 YNFKEQ. V was clipped by 0 bases and J by 0 bases, with 3 bases between them. This CDR3 region has 14 residues. The DNA for the CDR3 is TGTGCCAGCAGCCAAGACGGCTCTGGAAACACCATATATTTT. This gives the protein CASSQDGSGNTIYF.

The chain employs TRBV10-1 and TRBJ2-3, with D tentatively TRBD2 (5 bases). The germline V gene encodes CDR1 WNHNN and CDR2 SYGVQD (reference sequence). The V end lost 5 bases, the J end lost 0 bases, and 12 bases lay between the germline ends. This CDR3 is built from 15 residues. CDR3 protein: CASSSGWFSTDTQYF. The DNA of the CDR3 is TGCGCCAGCAGTTCGGGGTGGTTTAGCACAGATACGCAGTATTTT.

J is TRBJ2-1 and V is TRBV2; D is possibly TRBD1 (5 bases). V was trimmed by 7 bases and J by 2 bases, leaving 9 bases between them. This CDR3 comprises 13 residues. Germline V CDR1 and CDR2: SNHLY, FYNNEI. The CDR3 loop is CASIGAAYNEQFF. The CDR3 DNA reads as TGTGCCAGCATTGGGGCCGCCTACAATGAGCAGTTCTTC.

The chain combines TRBV9 with TRBJ2-2, with 15 positions matching TRBD2. The CDR3 is 19 amino acids. In germline, CDR1 is SGDLS, CDR2 YYNGEE. With 0 bases clipped from V and 10 bases from J, the junction kept 13 bases outside the gene matches. The CDR3 nucleotides read TGTGCCAGCAGCGTAGCGGGACTAGCGGGAGGAGACTACTTTCAGGAGCTGTTTTTT. This sequence encodes CASSVAGLAGGDYFQELFF.

The chain has TRBV11-2 and TRBJ2-4; 7 bases line up with TRBD1. Germline trimming cut 4 bases from V and 7 bases from J; bases unmatched to any gene: 4. CDR1 and CDR2 (germline): SGHAT, FQNNGV. The CDR3 is made up of 13 amino acids. CDR3 amino acids: CASSSTGSNIQYF. In DNA form, the CDR3 reads TGTGCCAGCAGCTCGACAGGGTCCAACATTCAGTACTTC.

The gene calls are TRBV28 and TRBJ1-5; D is unresolved. CDR1 is MDHEN, CDR2 SYDVKM, per germline. V dropped 4 bases and J dropped 5 bases, with 15 bases sitting between them. This CDR3 comprises 15 residues. CDR3 coding DNA: TGTGCCAGCAGTTCCCCCGCAGGTATCGATCAGCCCCAGCATTTT. This sequence encodes CASSSPAGIDQPQHF.

In DNA form, the CDR3 reads TGTGCCAGCAGTTTAGTCAGCTTGGATCAGCCCCAGCATTTT. Translating gives CASSLVSLDQPQHF. The V gene is TRBV28, the J gene TRBJ1-5; D not resolved. This CDR3 region has 14 residues. Trimming pared 2 bases from V and 5 bases from J, leaving 10 bases between. Germline V CDR1 and CDR2: MDHEN, SYDVKM.

About this clone itself: This CDR3 is also generated by other DNA sequences in the sample. The rearrangement joins TRBV28 to TRBJ2-5; D unresolved. The length of the CDR3 is 14 residues. Germline V CDR1 and CDR2: MDHEN, SYDVKM. Trimming took 2 bases from V and 1 from J, leaving 8 bases between them. CDR3 nucleotides: TGTGCCAGCAGTTTAGCAGGTCCCCAAGAGACCCAGTACTTC. Its translation: CASSLAGPQETQYF.

CDR3 residues: CSAAEGVQETQYF. CDR3 sequence (DNA): TGCAGCGCCGCAGAGGGCGTCCAAGAGACCCAGTACTTC. The chain recombines TRBV29-1 with TRBJ2-5, with D perhaps TRBD2 (5 bases). The CDR3 is 13 residues long. Germline CDR1 SQVTM, CDR2 ANQGSEA. V gave up 7 bases and J gave up 1 base, with 13 bases separating them.

The chain carries TRBV4-1 and TRBJ2-3, with TRBD2 matching 11 bases. Trimming cost V 0 bases and J 2 bases; bases outside gene matches: 7. The CDR3 consists of 18 residues. CDR1 is MGHRA and CDR2 is YSYEKL in the germline V gene. This CDR3 reads CASSQDQGTSGPTDTQYF. The CDR3, as DNA: TGCGCCAGCAGCCAAGATCAAGGGACTAGCGGCCCCACAGATACGCAGTATTTT.

Concerning this clone: The junction shows a germline mismatch at one end, possibly a read error. The chain joins TRBV5-4 to TRBJ2-5, with D uncertain. Germline values: CDR1 SGHNT, CDR2 YYREEE (reference sequence). The CDR3 totals 14 residues. The CDR3 is CATSEAGNQETQYF. The CDR3 nucleotides read TGTGCCACCAGCGAGGCAGGAAACCAAGAGACCCAGTACTTC.

CDR3 sequence reads: CASSHTTGGNQPQHF. CDR3 in DNA: TGTGCCAGCAGCCACACGACAGGGGGAAATCAGCCCCAGCATTTT. The gene calls are TRBV4-2 and TRBJ1-5; TRBD1 aligns across 9 bases. Unmatched junction bases numbered 4, after V lost 3 bases and J lost 4 bases. Germline lookup yields CDR1 LGHNA and CDR2 YNFKEQ. This CDR3 contains 15 residues.

The rearrangement uses TRBV29-1 and TRBJ1-2; perhaps TRBD1 as D (6 bases). In germline, CDR1 is SQVTM, CDR2 ANQGSEA. The CDR3 is 11 residues long. V shed 3 bases and J shed 6 bases, with 8 bases lying between them. The CDR3 loop reads CSVDRGNGYTF. CDR3 sequence (DNA): TGCAGCGTTGACAGGGGAAATGGCTACACCTTC.